These 15 T cell receptor beta chains were sequenced from one sample in a study of PD-L1 blockade in urothelial cancer. Measured with immunoSEQ multiplex PCR; TCRdb has only the in-frame clones, and not every one. The sample has some 71,000 clones, roughly 89% seen once. Specimen: PBMCs, collected around atezolizumab (anti-PD-L1) treatment. All receptors derive from a man aged 60 to 69 with urothelial cancer.

In its sample, this clone was seen once. This chain connects TRBV7-3 to TRBJ2-2; 9 bases are shared with TRBD1. This CDR3 region has 16 residues. J was trimmed by 2 bases and V by 4 bases; bases with no gene match: 5. Germline V gene sequence: CDR1 SGHTA, CDR2 FQGTGA. This CDR3 is CASSSGTGLNTGELFF. CDR3 bases: TGTGCCAGCAGCTCCGGGACAGGGCTTAACACCGGGGAGCTGTTTTTT.

The gene calls are TRBV7-2 and TRBJ2-3; D possibly corresponds to TRBD1 (6 bases). V was shortened by 0 bases and J by 8 bases, with 9 bases between the two germline ends. The CDR3 has 13 residues. The germline V gene has CDR1 SGHTA and CDR2 FQGNSA. DNA of the CDR3: TGTGCCAGCAGCTTAGCGCCAGGGGCTACGCAGTATTTT. Protein sequence: CASSLAPGATQYF. The full variable domain, in which reference TRBV7-2 and TRBJ2-3 provide the parts outside the CDR3, is GAGVSQSPSNKVTEKGKDVELRCDPISGHTALYWYRQSLGQGLEFLIYFQGNSAPDKSGLPSDRFSAERTGGSVSTLTIQRTQQEDSAVYLCASSLAPGATQYFGPGTRLTVL.

This sequence joins TRBV28 and TRBJ1-4; D is perhaps TRBD1 (6 bases). CDR3 length equals 16 residues. V lost 7 bases and J 6 bases, leaving 21 bases between the germline ends. CDR1 is MDHEN, CDR2 SYDVKM, per germline. CDR3 in DNA: TGTGCCAGCACCCTCGGGGGGGCTATAATATATGAAAAACTGTTTTTT. Protein sequence: CASTLGGAIIYEKLFF.

The chain couples TRBV4-1 to TRBJ2-1, with 9 nucleotides matching TRBD2. The CDR3 runs to 16 residues. CDR1 and CDR2 from the germline V gene are MGHRA and YSYEKL. Trimming took 1 base from V and 7 from J; bases not matched to a gene: 8. As DNA, the CDR3 is TGCGCCAGCAGCCAAGTTGGGACTAGCAATCTGAATGAGCAGTTCTTC. Amino acid sequence: CASSQVGTSNLNEQFF.

The chain recombines TRBV7-9 with TRBJ1-5; weak D call: TRBD1 (5 bases). The V and J ends lost 4 bases and 4 bases respectively, with 23 bases between them. This CDR3 is built from 18 residues. CDR1 and CDR2 (germline): SEHNR, FQNEAQ (reference sequence). The CDR3 sequence is CASSSIELQGGNNQPQHF. The CDR3 bases are TGTGCCAGCAGCTCCATTGAACTTCAGGGTGGGAATAATCAGCCCCAGCATTTT.

The chain combines TRBV2 with TRBJ2-1, with 8 bases fitting TRBD1. V was clipped by 2 bases and J by 6 bases; unmatched bases: 6. The germline gives CDR1 SNHLY, CDR2 FYNNEI. This CDR3 spans 15 amino acids. CDR3 in amino acids: CASSEQGQVLNEQFF. CDR3 nucleotides: TGTGCCAGCAGTGAACAGGGACAGGTCCTCAATGAGCAGTTCTTC.

This chain joins TRBV4-1 and TRBJ1-2; 7 bases are a match to TRBD1. The CDR3 length is 15 residues. V trimming: 1 base; J trimming: 8 bases; junction bases outside the gene matches: 10. CDR1 MGHRA and CDR2 YSYEKL come from the germline V gene. The CDR3 region has the DNA TGCGCCAGCAGCCAAGGGGACAGCCCCTCCTGGGGCTACACCTTC. This translates into CASSQGDSPSWGYTF.

This clone occurred once. J is TRBJ2-1 and V is TRBV6-4; TRBD2 matches 7 bases. This CDR3 contains 14 residues. In germline, CDR1 is MRHNA, CDR2 SNTAGT. V was pared by 4 bases and J by 8 bases, with 8 bases of the junction left unmatched. The CDR3 sequence is CASSVEAGLYEQFF. The DNA for the CDR3 is TGTGCCAGCAGTGTGGAAGCGGGACTCTATGAGCAGTTCTTC.

The DNA for the CDR3 is TGCGCCAGTGGGGACAGGGATAACGCTGGCTACACCTTC. Amino acids: CASGDRDNAGYTF. The chain joins TRBV10-2 to TRBJ1-2, with 9 positions matching TRBD1. CDR3 length equals 13 residues. Germline assignment: CDR1 WSHSY and CDR2 SAAADI. V shed 9 bases, J shed 7 bases, and the junction held 9 bases outside the gene matches.

DNA of the CDR3: TGTGCCAGCAGCCCCATAGCGGGACCCACCTACGAGCAGTACTTC. Amino acids: CASSPIAGPTYEQYF. The rearrangement joins TRBV9 to TRBJ2-7, with 8 bases lining up with TRBD2. This CDR3 has 15 amino acids. The junction had 8 bases not matched to a gene; V was cut back by 4 bases and J by 2 bases. Germline values: CDR1 SGDLS, CDR2 YYNGEE.

The chain uses TRBV5-6 and TRBJ2-7; TRBD2 matches at 7 bases. V lost 3 bases, J lost 11 bases, and 5 bases stayed unmatched. The CDR3 sequence is 11 residues long. Germline loops: CDR1 SGHDT, CDR2 YYEEEE. The CDR3 DNA reads TGTGCCAGCAGCTCGTTAAGCGGGAAGTACTTC. As protein: CASSSLSGKYF.

The V and J genes are TRBV5-1 and TRBJ1-1; TRBD1 aligns across 8 bases. From germline, CDR1 is SGHRS and CDR2 YFSETQ. Trimming cost V 2 bases and J 5 bases; bases outside gene matches: 5. This CDR3 is 14 amino acids long. CDR3 coding DNA: TGCGCCAGCAGCTTAGCCAGGGGGCGGACTGAAGCTTTCTTT. Translating it yields CASSLARGRTEAFF.

The rearrangement links TRBV5-6 to TRBJ1-1; 10 nucleotides agree with TRBD1. The V segment lost 4 bases and the J segment 5 bases; nucleotides outside the gene matches: 8. This CDR3 region has 15 residues. Germline CDR1 SGHDT, CDR2 YYEEEE. The CDR3 is CASSPVTGGRTEAFF. CDR3 DNA sequence: TGTGCCAGCAGCCCTGTGACAGGGGGCAGGACTGAAGCTTTCTTT.

The J gene is TRBJ2-3, the V gene TRBV2; TRBD2 is a possible D gene (5 bases). The CDR3 is made up of 13 amino acids. With 8 bases removed from V and 3 bases from J, the gap between germline ends came to 12 bases. Germline V gives CDR1 SNHLY, CDR2 FYNNEI. The CDR3 DNA reads TGTGCCAGCTCGGGGTCCCGGACAGATACGCAGTATTTT. Its translation is CASSGSRTDTQYF.

This chain links TRBV19 with TRBJ1-1; no clear D gene. The V end was cut by 4 bases, the J end by 7 bases, with 13 bases between. Germline CDR1 and CDR2: LNHDA and SQIVND (reference sequence). CDR3 length: 13 amino acids. The CDR3 nucleotides are TGTGCCAGTAGTACGTATACAAGAATTGAAGCTTTCTTT. This codes for CASSTYTRIEAFF.